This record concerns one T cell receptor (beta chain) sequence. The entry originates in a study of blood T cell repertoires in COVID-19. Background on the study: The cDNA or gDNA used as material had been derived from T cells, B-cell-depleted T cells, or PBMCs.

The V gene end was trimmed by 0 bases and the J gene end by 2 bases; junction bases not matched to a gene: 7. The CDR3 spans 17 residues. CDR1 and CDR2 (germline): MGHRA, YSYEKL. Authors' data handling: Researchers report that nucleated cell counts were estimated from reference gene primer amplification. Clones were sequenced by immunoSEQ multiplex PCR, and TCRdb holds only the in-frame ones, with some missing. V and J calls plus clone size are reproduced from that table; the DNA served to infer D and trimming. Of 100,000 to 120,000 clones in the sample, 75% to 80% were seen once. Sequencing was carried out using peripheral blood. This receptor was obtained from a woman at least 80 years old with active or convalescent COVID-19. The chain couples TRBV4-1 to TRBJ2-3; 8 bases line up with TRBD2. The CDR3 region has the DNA TGCGCCAGCAGCCAAGATGGGGCCGGGAGGGCCACAGATACGCAGTATTTT. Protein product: CASSQDGAGRATDTQYF.